The 15 T cell receptor beta chains presented below share a single source sample, sequenced in a study of response to subunit inactivated influenza vaccine. Via MiXCR, TCRdb re-called the RT-PCR reads, giving one row per CDR3 protein. The table records roughly 790,000 distinct CDR3 sequences, around 20% of them present only once. The sequences come from PBMCs from blood, collected roughly 5 days after vaccination. The receptors come from a man over 45 who received an inactivated influenza vaccine.

About this clonotype itself: Germline is not matched at one junction end, which may reflect a read error. This chain links TRBV12-3 or TRBV12-4 with TRBJ1-2, with 7 bases matching TRBD1. CDR3 length equals 13 residues. The CDR3 sequence is CGSTTGRFGGYTF. The CDR3 nucleotides read TGTGGCAGCACGACAGGGAGGTTTGGTGGCTACACCTTC.

In its sample, this clonotype was seen a few times. This rearrangement joins TRBV20-1 to TRBJ2-1; D perhaps matches TRBD2 (5 bases). From germline, CDR1 is DFQATT and CDR2 SNEGSKA (reference sequence). Trimming stripped 3 bases from V and 2 bases from J, with 11 bases between. This CDR3 contains 14 residues. The CDR3 protein is CSASVPGTYNEQFF. As DNA, the CDR3 is TGCAGTGCTAGCGTGCCGGGGACCTACAATGAGCAGTTCTTC.

This clonotype was recorded a few times. The rearrangement uses TRBV4-3 and TRBJ2-3; 11 bases are a match to TRBD2. Losses at the gene ends were 1 base for V and 5 bases for J; bases not matched to a gene: 11. Germline CDR1 LGHNA, CDR2 YSLEER. This CDR3 region has 18 residues. The CDR3 DNA sequence: TGCGCCAGCAGCCAAGGATCAGTACTAGCGGGGGAGTTAGATACGCAGTATTTT. Translation: CASSQGSVLAGELDTQYF.

The chain is built from TRBV4-3 and TRBJ2-2; no clear D. Trimming left V 2 bases short and J 1 base short, with 5 bases between. The CDR3 runs 14 residues. Germline values: CDR1 LGHNA, CDR2 YSLEER. CDR3 DNA: TGCGCCAGCAGCCAAAGGTTGAACACCGGGGAGCTGTTTTTT. It encodes CASSQRLNTGELFF.

The V call is TRBV27, the J call TRBJ1-2, with TRBD1 matching 7 bases. Germline lookup yields CDR1 MNHEY and CDR2 SMNVEV (reference sequence). Trimming at V came to 4 bases and at J to 2 bases, leaving 4 bases not matched to a gene. The CDR3 loop spans 14 amino acids. CDR3 nucleotide sequence: TGTGCCAGCAGTTGGACAGGAGAAAACTATGGCTACACCTTC. Protein sequence: CASSWTGENYGYTF.

Details on this clonotype: Possible read error: a much larger clone is one base away. V gene TRBV12-3 or TRBV12-4 combines with J gene TRBJ2-5, with TRBD1 matching over 10 bases. V gave up 6 bases and J gave up 3 bases; unmatched junction bases: 1. The CDR3 covers 13 residues. The CDR3 bases are TGTGCCAGCAGGACAGGGGGCGAAGAGACCCAGTACTTC. Translated: CASRTGGEETQYF.

The chain joins TRBV2 to TRBJ2-3; 9 bases align to TRBD2. Germline V lookup: CDR1 SNHLY, CDR2 FYNNEI. After removal of 7 bases from V and 6 bases from J, the junction contained 11 bases not matched to a gene. The CDR3 has 15 amino acids. CDR3 in amino acids: CASIALAGHGDTQYF. CDR3 DNA sequence: TGTGCCAGCATCGCGCTAGCGGGGCATGGGGATACGCAGTATTTT.

In its sample, this clonotype was seen a few times. The gene calls are TRBV20-1 and TRBJ2-3; D not resolved. The V end was cut by 3 bases, the J end by 0 bases, with 16 bases between. Germline V gene data show CDR1 as DFQATT and CDR2 as SNEGSKA (reference sequence). CDR3 length: 16 amino acids. The CDR3 sequence is CSARTPWRWSTDTQYF. The CDR3 region has the DNA TGCAGTGCTAGGACCCCGTGGCGTTGGAGCACAGATACGCAGTATTTT.

This clonotype was seen a handful of times. V gene TRBV5-6 combines with J gene TRBJ2-7, with a tentative D call TRBD1 (6 bases). The V and J ends lost 2 bases and 9 bases respectively, with 21 bases between them. Looked up from germline, CDR1 is SGHDT and CDR2 is YYEEEE. The CDR3 length is 15 residues. CDR3 sequence (DNA): TGTGCCAGCAGCTTCGGGACACCGCCGCTAGTGGGGCAGTACTTC. Translation gives CASSFGTPPLVGQYF. The full variable domain, completed using reference TRBV5-6 and TRBJ2-7, is DAGVTQSPTHLIKTRGQQVTLRCSPKSGHDTVSWYQQALGQGPQFIFQYYEEEERQRGNFPDRFSGHQFPNYSSELNVNALLLGDSALYLCASSFGTPPLVGQYFGPGTRLTVT.

The chain has TRBV3-1 and TRBJ2-3, with D unresolved. There are 13 residues in the CDR3. Deletions cut 0 bases from V and 5 bases from J, with 6 bases between. In germline, CDR1 is LGHDT, CDR2 YNNKEL (reference sequence). This CDR3 is CASSQDLQDTQYF. DNA of the CDR3: TGTGCCAGCAGCCAAGATTTACAAGATACGCAGTATTTT.

This clonotype was found once. The chain has TRBV7-9 and TRBJ2-7; possible D gene TRBD2, 5 bases. The V gene lost 3 bases and the J gene lost 3 bases, with 21 bases spanning the gap. CDR1 is SEHNR and CDR2 is FQNEAQ in the germline V gene (reference sequence). This CDR3 spans 17 amino acids. The chain's CDR3 is CASSFGGRAAGGYEQYF. For the CDR3, the DNA is TGTGCCAGCAGCTTTGGTGGTCGGGCAGCCGGAGGCTACGAGCAGTACTTC. Based on the CDR3 plus reference TRBV7-9 and TRBJ2-7, the full variable domain is DTGVSQNPRHKITKRGQNVTFRCDPISEHNRLYWYRQTLGQGPEFLTYFQNEAQLEKSRLLSDRFSAERPKGSFSTLEIQRTEQGDSAMYLCASSFGGRAAGGYEQYFGPGTRLTVT.

This clonotype has just a few counts. The rearrangement uses TRBV5-1 and TRBJ2-1; the D gene is possibly TRBD2 (6 bases). CDR1 and CDR2 from the germline V gene are SGHRS and YFSETQ. The V and J ends lost 0 bases and 4 bases respectively, with 11 bases between them. The CDR3 runs 15 residues. This CDR3 reads CASSLVAGRYNEQFF. The DNA for the CDR3 is TGCGCCAGCAGCTTGGTTGCGGGGCGATACAATGAGCAGTTCTTC.

This clonotype was seen more than once but under ten times. The chain is built from TRBV20-1 and TRBJ2-7, with D possibly being TRBD1 (5 bases). CDR1 DFQATT and CDR2 SNEGSKA come from the germline V gene (reference sequence). The CDR3 spans 14 residues. With 3 bases removed from V and 2 bases from J, the gap between germline ends came to 14 bases. DNA of the CDR3: TGCAGTGCTAGCGCAGGGAAGTGGGCCTACGAGCAGTACTTC. It specifies CSASAGKWAYEQYF.

This clonotype has ten or more counts. The chain couples TRBV20-1 to TRBJ2-3; 9 nucleotides agree with TRBD1. The CDR3 has 14 amino acids. Germline loops: CDR1 DFQATT, CDR2 SNEGSKA (reference sequence). The V segment lost 3 bases and the J segment 1 base; nucleotides outside the gene matches: 2. DNA for the CDR3: TGCAGTGCTAGGGACAGGGGACGCACAGATACGCAGTATTTT. Residues: CSARDRGRTDTQYF.

V is TRBV7-9 and J is TRBJ2-7; D is unclear. The CDR3 covers 14 residues. V gave up 7 bases and J gave up 6 bases, with 19 bases separating them. Germline loops: CDR1 SEHNR, CDR2 FQNEAQ (reference sequence). The CDR3 protein is CASKNFETLGEQYF. In nucleotides, the CDR3 is TGTGCCAGCAAGAATTTTGAGACCCTGGGCGAGCAGTACTTC.